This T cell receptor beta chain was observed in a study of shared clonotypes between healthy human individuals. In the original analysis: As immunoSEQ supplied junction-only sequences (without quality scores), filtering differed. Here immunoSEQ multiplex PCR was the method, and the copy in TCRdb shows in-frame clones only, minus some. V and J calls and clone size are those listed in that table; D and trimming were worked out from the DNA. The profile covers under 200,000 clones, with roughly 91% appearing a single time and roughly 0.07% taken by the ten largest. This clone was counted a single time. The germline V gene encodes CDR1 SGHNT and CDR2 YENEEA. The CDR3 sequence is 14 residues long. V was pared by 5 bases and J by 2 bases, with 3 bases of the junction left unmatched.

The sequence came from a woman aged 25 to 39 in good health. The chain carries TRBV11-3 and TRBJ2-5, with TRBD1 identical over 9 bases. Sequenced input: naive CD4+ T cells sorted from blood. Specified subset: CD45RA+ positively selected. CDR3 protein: CASSVGTGQETQYF. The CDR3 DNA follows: TGTGCCAGCAGCGTCGGGACAGGGCAAGAGACCCAGTACTTC.